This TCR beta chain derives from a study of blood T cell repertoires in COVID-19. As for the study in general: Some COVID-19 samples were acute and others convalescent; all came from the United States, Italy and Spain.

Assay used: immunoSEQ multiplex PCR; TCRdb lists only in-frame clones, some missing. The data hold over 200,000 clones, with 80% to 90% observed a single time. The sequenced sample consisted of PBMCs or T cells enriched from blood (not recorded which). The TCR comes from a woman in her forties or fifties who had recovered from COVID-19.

The CDR3 bases are TGTGCCAGCAGCTTCTCAGGGAATGGCTACACCTTC. Translated: CASSFSGNGYTF. The V call is TRBV5-4, the J call TRBJ1-2; a possible D gene is TRBD1 (5 bases). The germline gives CDR1 SGHNT, CDR2 YYREEE (reference sequence). Deletions cut 2 bases from V and 6 bases from J, with 8 bases between. This CDR3 contains 12 residues.